The 26 T cell receptor beta chains presented below share a single source sample, sequenced in a study of T cell responses to AZD1222 COVID-19 vaccine. Assay: immunoSEQ multiplex PCR; the TCRdb copy retains only in-frame clones and omits some. The table has 140,000 or so clones, about 90% seen once. Material: peripheral blood, obtained on day 0 of AZD1222 vaccination. Every receptor here comes from an adult in good health.

The V gene is TRBV4-2, the J gene TRBJ2-5, with D possibly called TRBD1 or TRBD2 (6 bases each). The length of the CDR3 is 15 residues. The V end lost 0 bases, the J end lost 5 bases, and 13 bases lay between the germline ends. Germline CDR1 is LGHNA and CDR2 is YNFKEQ. The chain's CDR3 is CASSQDIGGWETQYF. The CDR3 DNA follows: TGTGCCAGCAGCCAAGATATCGGGGGCTGGGAGACCCAGTACTTC.

The rearrangement uses TRBV19 and TRBJ2-2, with TRBD1 matching 10 bases. Trimming cost V 3 bases and J 6 bases; bases outside gene matches: 4. The CDR3 is made up of 15 amino acids. Germline V gene sequence: CDR1 LNHDA, CDR2 SQIVND (reference sequence). The CDR3 bases are TGTGCCAGTAGTATGCCGGGACAGGGGTCCGGGGAGCTGTTTTTT. It specifies CASSMPGQGSGELFF.

The rearrangement uses TRBV18 and TRBJ1-2; the match to TRBD1 covers 8 bases. CDR3 size: 13 residues. The J segment lost 4 bases and the V segment lost 3 bases, leaving 1 base of the junction unmatched. CDR1 and CDR2 from the germline V gene are KGHSH and LQKENI. CDR3 protein: CASSPDRGYGYTF. The CDR3 DNA is TGTGCCAGCTCACCTGACAGGGGCTATGGCTACACCTTC.

V gene TRBV25-1 combines with J gene TRBJ1-1; D unclear. The length of the CDR3 is 15 residues. With 6 bases removed from V and 4 bases from J, the gap between germline ends came to 18 bases. Germline-derived CDR1 and CDR2 are MGHDK and SYGVNS. The CDR3: CASSPRGKVGTEAFF. DNA of the CDR3: TGTGCCAGCAGCCCCCGGGGTAAGGTAGGCACTGAAGCTTTCTTT. Combining the CDR3 with reference TRBV25-1 and TRBJ1-1 gives the whole variable domain EADIYQTPRYLVIGTGKKITLECSQTMGHDKMYWYQQDPGMELHLIHYSYGVNSTEKGDLSSESTVSRIRTEHFPLTLESARPSHTSQYLCASSPRGKVGTEAFFGQGTRLTVV.

This chain uses TRBV18 with TRBJ1-4; no firm D call. The CDR3 sequence is 16 residues long. V lost 3 bases and J lost 3, with 14 bases in between. Germline lookup yields CDR1 KGHSH and CDR2 LQKENI. The CDR3: CASSPLPERANEKLFF. The CDR3 coding sequence is TGTGCCAGCTCACCTTTACCGGAGAGGGCTAATGAAAAACTGTTTTTT. The entire variable domain, with the rest obtained from reference TRBV18 and TRBJ1-4, is as follows: NAGVMQNPRHLVRRRGQEARLRCSPMKGHSHVYWYRQLPEEGLKFMVYLQKENIIDESGMPKERFSAEFPKEGPSILRIQQVVRGDSAAYFCASSPLPERANEKLFFGSGTQLSVL.

For this clone: The junction and the germline gene differ at one end; a read error may be behind it. The chain links TRBV7-2 to TRBJ2-2; D may be TRBD2 (7 bases). In germline, CDR1 is SGHTA, CDR2 FQGNSA. The CDR3 contains 13 residues. The CDR3 spells CASSLAGGGDLFF. CDR3 nucleotide sequence: TGTGCCAGCAGCTTAGCAGGGGGAGGGGATCTGTTTTTT.

In DNA form, the CDR3 reads TGTGCCAGCAGCCAGTATGGACAGGGCAATGAGCAGTTCTTC. Encoded protein: CASSQYGQGNEQFF. This chain joins TRBV3-1 (or the pseudogene TRBV3-2) and TRBJ2-1, with 8 bases that match TRBD1. J lost 6 bases, V lost 3 bases, and 4 bases had no gene match. Per the germline V gene, CDR1 is LGHDT and CDR2 is YNNKEL (reference sequence). The CDR3 loop spans 14 amino acids.

This chain links TRBV7-8 with TRBJ2-3; 9 bases fit TRBD2. CDR3 length: 16 amino acids. With 3 bases clipped from V and 1 base from J, the junction kept 5 bases outside the gene matches. Germline lookup yields CDR1 SGHVS and CDR2 FQNEAQ. The CDR3 DNA sequence: TGTGCCAGCAGCTTCATAGCGGGGGATGGCACAGATACGCAGTATTTT. Amino acids: CASSFIAGDGTDTQYF.

V gene TRBV19 combines with J gene TRBJ2-7; 8 nucleotides align to TRBD1. V shed 3 bases, J shed 2 bases, and the junction held 12 bases outside the gene matches. The CDR3 loop spans 17 amino acids. Germline V gives CDR1 LNHDA, CDR2 SQIVND (reference sequence). Here the CDR3 reads CASSIGTGTTLTYEQYF. The CDR3 nucleotides are TGTGCCAGTAGTATTGGGACAGGCACAACCTTAACCTACGAGCAGTACTTC. Full variable domain (missing parts from reference TRBV19 and TRBJ2-7): DGGITQSPKYLFRKEGQNVTLSCEQNLNHDAMYWYRQDPGQGLRLIYYSQIVNDFQKGDIAEGYSVSREKKESFPLTVTSAQKNPTAFYLCASSIGTGTTLTYEQYFGPGTRLTVT.

The chain links TRBV6-2 or TRBV6-3 to TRBJ2-7, with D perhaps being TRBD1 or TRBD2 (6 bases each). Germline V gene sequence: CDR1 MNHEY, CDR2 SVGEGT. V was cut by 0 bases and J by 5 bases, with 11 bases left in between. The CDR3 covers 14 residues. The chain's CDR3 is CASSYSRGANEQYF. CDR3 coding DNA: TGTGCCAGCAGTTACTCGAGGGGGGCGAACGAGCAGTACTTC.

A note on this clone: An end of the junction does not agree with germline; a read error may underlie this. The rearrangement links TRBV7-9 to TRBJ2-2; 12 bases are shared with TRBD2. CDR1 and CDR2 (germline): SEHNR, FQNEAQ (reference sequence). The CDR3 is 16 amino acids. As DNA, the CDR3 is TGTGCCAGCAGATTAGGCGGACTAGCGGGAACCGGGGAGCTGTTTTTT. Translating gives CASRLGGLAGTGELFF.

The V gene is TRBV5-1, the J gene TRBJ2-7; TRBD1 matches 9 bases. J gave up 2 bases and V 3 bases, and 6 bases lay outside the gene matches. The germline V gene has CDR1 SGHRS and CDR2 YFSETQ. This CDR3 comprises 15 residues. CDR3 in DNA: TGCGCCAGCAGCTGGGGACAGGGAGCCGCCTACGAGCAGTACTTC. The encoded protein is CASSWGQGAAYEQYF.

The J gene is TRBJ2-5, the V gene TRBV19, with 13 bases aligning to TRBD2. The V segment lost 2 bases and the J segment 4 bases; nucleotides outside the gene matches: 7. The CDR3 totals 17 residues. Germline V gives CDR1 LNHDA, CDR2 SQIVND (reference sequence). The CDR3 region is CASSILFTSGGAETQYF. As DNA, the CDR3 is TGTGCCAGTAGTATATTGTTCACTAGCGGGGGGGCAGAGACCCAGTACTTC.

In regard to this clone: The same CDR3 can be traced to other DNA sequences in this sample. The J gene is TRBJ2-5, the V gene TRBV11-2, with D unresolved. This CDR3 spans 11 amino acids. V was clipped by 5 bases and J by 2 bases, with 3 bases between them. CDR1 and CDR2 (germline): SGHAT, FQNNGV. The CDR3 coding sequence is TGTGCCAGCAGCCTACAAGAGACCCAGTACTTC. Translating gives CASSLQETQYF.

The chain carries TRBV5-6 and TRBJ2-7; 8 nucleotides line up with TRBD1. Germline V gives CDR1 SGHDT, CDR2 YYEEEE. The CDR3 totals 17 residues. V was clipped by 4 bases and J by 4 bases; unmatched bases: 16. Written as DNA, the CDR3 is TGTGCCAGCAGCCACGATGGGGCACGACAGGGGACGTACGAGCAGTACTTC. It encodes CASSHDGARQGTYEQYF.

There are a few counts of this clone. The chain couples TRBV5-1 to TRBJ2-1; 9 bases align to TRBD2. The CDR3 loop spans 16 amino acids. V gave up 4 bases and J gave up 5 bases; unmatched junction bases: 10. Germline values: CDR1 SGHRS, CDR2 YFSETQ. The CDR3 DNA is TGCGCCAGCAGCCTGGACGGGCGGGGGGGCCACAATGAGCAGTTCTTC. Translating gives CASSLDGRGGHNEQFF.

This rearrangement joins TRBV5-5 to TRBJ1-1; 8 bases fit TRBD1. This CDR3 contains 16 residues. Germline V lookup: CDR1 SGHKS, CDR2 YYEKEE (reference sequence). Losses at the gene ends were 2 bases for V and 4 bases for J; bases not matched to a gene: 10. This CDR3 reads CASSFSAQGVGTEAFF. CDR3 DNA sequence: TGTGCCAGCAGCTTTTCCGCACAGGGGGTGGGCACTGAAGCTTTCTTT.

V gene TRBV5-1 combines with J gene TRBJ2-5; tentative D call: TRBD2 (6 bases). V gave up 4 bases and J gave up 3 bases, with 22 bases separating them. The CDR3 totals 17 residues. The V gene's germline CDR1 is SGHRS and CDR2 YFSETQ. CDR3 region: CASSTVEGREIEETQYF. CDR3 in DNA: TGCGCCAGCAGCACCGTGGAGGGGAGAGAAATCGAAGAGACCCAGTACTTC.

The chain carries TRBV4-1 and TRBJ2-5; D is unresolved. Per the germline V gene, CDR1 is MGHRA and CDR2 is YSYEKL. V was shortened by 4 bases and J by 2 bases, with 20 bases between the two germline ends. This CDR3 is 17 amino acids long. The CDR3 DNA follows: TGCGCCAGCAGCCCACTGGACCTCTTGCCCACGCAAGAGACCCAGTACTTC. This sequence encodes CASSPLDLLPTQETQYF.

The gene calls are TRBV19 and TRBJ2-1; D is possibly TRBD2 (6 bases). V was trimmed by 0 bases and J by 6 bases, leaving 12 bases between them. The CDR3 extends over 15 amino acids. From germline, CDR1 is LNHDA and CDR2 SQIVND (reference sequence). CDR3 region: CASSIEGGLGNEQFF. The CDR3 DNA follows: TGTGCCAGTAGTATAGAGGGGGGTTTAGGCAATGAGCAGTTCTTC.

V is TRBV10-1 and J is TRBJ1-5; D possibly corresponds to TRBD1 (5 bases). Looked up from germline, CDR1 is WNHNN and CDR2 is SYGVQD (reference sequence). V was cut by 0 bases and J by 10 bases, with 13 bases left in between. This CDR3 has 14 amino acids. The DNA of the CDR3 is TGCGCCAGCAGTGAGTCGGGATGGGGCGGACCCCAGCATTTT. This sequence encodes CASSESGWGGPQHF.

Regarding this clone: Other DNA sequences in the sample encode the same CDR3. The chain couples TRBV5-1 to TRBJ2-6, with D unclear. V lost 0 bases and J 0 bases, leaving 4 bases between the germline ends. Per germline, CDR1 SGHRS and CDR2 YFSETQ. This CDR3 is built from 15 residues. The chain's CDR3 is CASSLGVSGANVLTF. In DNA, the CDR3 is TGCGCCAGCAGCTTGGGGGTCTCTGGGGCCAACGTCCTGACTTTC.

The chain couples TRBV29-1 to TRBJ2-1; TRBD1 is a possible D gene (5 bases). CDR3 length: 12 amino acids. Trimming took off 7 bases at V and 3 bases at J, with 10 bases between the two ends. Germline lookup yields CDR1 SQVTM and CDR2 ANQGSEA. The CDR3 here is CSATGFYNEQFF. The CDR3 DNA reads TGCAGCGCTACAGGATTCTACAATGAGCAGTTCTTC.

The rearrangement links TRBV11-2 to TRBJ2-5; possibly TRBD1 or TRBD2 for D (5 bases each). The CDR3 is made up of 14 amino acids. The germline V and J ends were trimmed by 3 bases and 4 bases, with 12 bases remaining between them. Per the germline V gene, CDR1 is SGHAT and CDR2 is FQNNGV. The CDR3 DNA sequence: TGTGCCAGCAGCTTCCTGGGACCACCAGAGACCCAGTACTTC. This translates into CASSFLGPPETQYF.

The rearrangement uses TRBV18 and TRBJ2-2; D is unclear. This CDR3 has 16 residues. CDR1 is KGHSH and CDR2 is LQKENI in the germline V gene. V was cut by 3 bases and J by 1 base, with 12 bases left in between. The CDR3 region has the DNA TGTGCCAGCTCACCGATGGATATGAAGAACACCGGGGAGCTGTTTTTT. Translated, it gives CASSPMDMKNTGELFF.

The chain combines TRBV5-1 with TRBJ2-3; no clear D gene. The V gene's germline CDR1 is SGHRS and CDR2 YFSETQ. The CDR3 has 16 amino acids. Trimming cost V 0 bases and J 1 base, with 12 bases left between them. CDR3 coding DNA: TGCGCCAGCAGCTTGGAGCCGGGTCCAGGCACAGATACGCAGTATTTT. Translated: CASSLEPGPGTDTQYF.